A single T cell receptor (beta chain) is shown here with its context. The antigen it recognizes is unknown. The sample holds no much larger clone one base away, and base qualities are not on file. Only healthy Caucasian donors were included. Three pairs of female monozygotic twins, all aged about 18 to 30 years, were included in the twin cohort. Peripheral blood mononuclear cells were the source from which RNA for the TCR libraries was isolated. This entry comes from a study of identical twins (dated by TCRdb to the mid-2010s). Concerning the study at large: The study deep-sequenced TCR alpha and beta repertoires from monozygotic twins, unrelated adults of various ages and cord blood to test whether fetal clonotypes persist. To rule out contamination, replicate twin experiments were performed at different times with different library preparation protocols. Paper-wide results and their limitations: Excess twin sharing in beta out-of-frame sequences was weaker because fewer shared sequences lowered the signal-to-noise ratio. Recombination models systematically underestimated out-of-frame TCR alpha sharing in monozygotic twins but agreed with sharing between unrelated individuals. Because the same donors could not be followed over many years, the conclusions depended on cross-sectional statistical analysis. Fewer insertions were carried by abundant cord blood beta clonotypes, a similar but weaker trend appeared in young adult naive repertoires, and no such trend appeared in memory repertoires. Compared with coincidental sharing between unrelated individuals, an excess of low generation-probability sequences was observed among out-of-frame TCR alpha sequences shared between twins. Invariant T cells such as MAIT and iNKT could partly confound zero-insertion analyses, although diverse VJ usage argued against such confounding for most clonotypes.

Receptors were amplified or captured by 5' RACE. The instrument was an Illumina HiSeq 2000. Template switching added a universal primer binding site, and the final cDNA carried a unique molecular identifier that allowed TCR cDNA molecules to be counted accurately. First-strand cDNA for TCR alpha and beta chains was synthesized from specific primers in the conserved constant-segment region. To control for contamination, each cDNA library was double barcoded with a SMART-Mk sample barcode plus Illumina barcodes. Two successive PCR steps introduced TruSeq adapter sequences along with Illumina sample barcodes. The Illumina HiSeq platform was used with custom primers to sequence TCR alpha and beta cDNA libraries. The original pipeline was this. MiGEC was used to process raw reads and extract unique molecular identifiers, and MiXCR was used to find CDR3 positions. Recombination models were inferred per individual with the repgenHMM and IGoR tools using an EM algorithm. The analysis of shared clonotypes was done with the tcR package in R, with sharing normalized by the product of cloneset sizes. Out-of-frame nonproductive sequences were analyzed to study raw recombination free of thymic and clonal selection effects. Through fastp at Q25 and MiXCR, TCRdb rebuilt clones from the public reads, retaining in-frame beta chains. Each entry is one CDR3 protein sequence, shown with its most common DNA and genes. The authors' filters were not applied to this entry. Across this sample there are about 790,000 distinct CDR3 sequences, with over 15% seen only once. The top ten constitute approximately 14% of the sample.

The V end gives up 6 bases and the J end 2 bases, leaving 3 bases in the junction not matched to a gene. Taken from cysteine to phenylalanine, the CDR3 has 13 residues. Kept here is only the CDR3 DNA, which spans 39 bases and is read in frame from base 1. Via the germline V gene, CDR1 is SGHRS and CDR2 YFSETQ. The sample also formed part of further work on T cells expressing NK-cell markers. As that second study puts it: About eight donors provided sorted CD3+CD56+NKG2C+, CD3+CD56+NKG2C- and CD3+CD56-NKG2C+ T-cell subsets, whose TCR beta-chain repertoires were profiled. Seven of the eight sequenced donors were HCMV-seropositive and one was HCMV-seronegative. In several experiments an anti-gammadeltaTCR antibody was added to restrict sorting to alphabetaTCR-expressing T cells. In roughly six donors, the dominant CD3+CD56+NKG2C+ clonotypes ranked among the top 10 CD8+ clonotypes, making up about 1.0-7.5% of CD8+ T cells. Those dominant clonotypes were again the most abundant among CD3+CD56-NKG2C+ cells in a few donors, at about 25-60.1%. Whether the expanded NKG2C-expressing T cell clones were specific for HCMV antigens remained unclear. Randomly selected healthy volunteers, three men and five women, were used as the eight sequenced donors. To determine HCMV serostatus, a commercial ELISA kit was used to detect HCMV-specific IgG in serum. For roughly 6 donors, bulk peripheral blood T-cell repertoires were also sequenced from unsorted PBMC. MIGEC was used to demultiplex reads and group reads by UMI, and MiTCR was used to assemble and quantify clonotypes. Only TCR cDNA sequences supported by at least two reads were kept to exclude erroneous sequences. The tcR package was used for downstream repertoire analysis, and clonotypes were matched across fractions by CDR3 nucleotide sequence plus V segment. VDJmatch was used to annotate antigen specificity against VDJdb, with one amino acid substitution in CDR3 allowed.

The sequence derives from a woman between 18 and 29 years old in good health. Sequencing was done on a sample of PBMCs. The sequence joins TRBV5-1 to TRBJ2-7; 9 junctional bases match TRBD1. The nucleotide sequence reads TGCGCCAGCATGCGGGACAGGGCCTACGAGCAGTACTTC. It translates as CASMRDRAYEQYF.